The present T cell receptor (beta chain) was sequenced within a study of CD8 T cells in ankylosing spondylitis. Broader study findings: Within ankylosing spondylitis blood, a TCR beta motif made up of eight or nine highly homologous variants appeared to be characteristic.

In regard to this clonotype: Its antigen is as yet unknown.

TCRdb re-called the 5' RACE reads through MiXCR, storing one row per CDR3 protein. The sample records a few hundred thousand distinct CDR3 sequences, roughly a sixth being singletons. Germline V gene lookup returns CDR1 MNHNS and CDR2 SASEGT. V was trimmed by 6 bases and J by 3 bases, leaving 15 bases between them. The CDR3 covers 14 residues. This receptor was taken from a male donor with ankylosing spondylitis. The gene calls are TRBV6-1 and TRBJ2-7; weak D call: TRBD2 (5 bases). What was sequenced was blood, either unsorted or a sorted T cell fraction (not recorded which). The CDR3, as DNA: TGTGCCAGCAGCCTACCGGGAAAATTCTACGAGCAGTACTTC. Amino acids: CASSLPGKFYEQYF.